Listed below are T cell receptor beta chains from one sample, sequenced in a study of shared clonotypes between healthy human individuals. Repertoires were generated with immunoSEQ multiplex PCR, while TCRdb's copy carries only in-frame clones and drops some. The sample includes roughly 1 million clones, approximately 68% seen only once; the top ten take about 1.5%. Sample: memory CD4+ T cells sorted from blood. The receptors originated from a man between 18 and 35 years old in good health. Both conserved end residues are part of each CDR3. The D gene is left open where the match is weak.

j_gene: TRBJ1-2
v_gene: TRBV10-3
len: 14
d_gene: TRBD1
CDR3aa: CAISDSDRGRGYTF

j_gene: TRBJ2-1
v_gene: TRBV7-8
len: 17
d_gene: TRBD2
CDR3aa: CASSPLTSGRTYNEQFF

j_gene: TRBJ2-1
v_gene: TRBV2
len: 15
d_gene: .
CDR3aa: CASSLGQTTYNEQFF

j_gene: TRBJ2-1
v_gene: TRBV5-4
len: 15
d_gene: TRBD2
CDR3aa: CASSFPREASGEQFF

j_gene: TRBJ2-5
v_gene: TRBV11-3
len: 14
d_gene: .
CDR3aa: CASSLGAHQETQYF

j_gene: TRBJ2-7
v_gene: TRBV28
len: 14
d_gene: .
CDR3aa: CASSPPEVGYEQYF

j_gene: TRBJ1-1
v_gene: TRBV6-4
len: 13
d_gene: .
CDR3aa: CASSERMNTEAFF

j_gene: TRBJ2-3
v_gene: TRBV27
len: 14
d_gene: TRBD2
CDR3aa: CASSTRGDGDTQYF

j_gene: TRBJ2-3
v_gene: TRBV10-2
len: 13
d_gene: .
CDR3aa: CASSQQTPDTQYF

j_gene: TRBJ2-5
v_gene: TRBV19
len: 15
d_gene: TRBD1
CDR3aa: CASSIVGTGQETQYF

j_gene: TRBJ2-2
v_gene: TRBV6-5
len: 14
d_gene: TRBD2
CDR3aa: CASRVAGYTGELFF

j_gene: TRBJ1-5
v_gene: TRBV25-1
len: 14
d_gene: TRBD1
CDR3aa: CATRGQGDNQPQHF

j_gene: TRBJ1-2
v_gene: TRBV5-4
len: 14
d_gene: TRBD1
CDR3aa: CASSLGTGVGGYTF

j_gene: TRBJ2-1
v_gene: TRBV6-4
len: 14
d_gene: .
CDR3aa: CASSKDFNGNEQFF

j_gene: TRBJ1-4
v_gene: TRBV5-4
len: 16
d_gene: .
CDR3aa: CASSLDMGTGNEKLFF

j_gene: TRBJ2-7
v_gene: TRBV6-5
len: 14
d_gene: TRBD1
CDR3aa: CASRTRDRVHEQYF

j_gene: TRBJ1-1
v_gene: TRBV11-2
len: 13
d_gene: .
CDR3aa: CASSFGGNTEAFF

j_gene: TRBJ1-4
v_gene: TRBV5-6
len: 15
d_gene: .
CDR3aa: CASSWAGPTNEKLFF

j_gene: TRBJ2-1
v_gene: TRBV7-9
len: 16
d_gene: TRBD2
CDR3aa: CASSLGLTSPYNEQFF

j_gene: TRBJ1-6
v_gene: TRBV18
len: 15
d_gene: .
CDR3aa: CASSLGTDYNSPLHF

j_gene: TRBJ2-2
v_gene: TRBV28
len: 15
d_gene: .
CDR3aa: CASSRERVGGRELFF

j_gene: TRBJ2-3
v_gene: TRBV29-1
len: 11
d_gene: .
CDR3aa: CSVENGNTQYF

j_gene: TRBJ1-6
v_gene: TRBV12-5
len: 14
d_gene: .
CDR3aa: CASGLTGVNSPLHF

j_gene: TRBJ2-7
v_gene: TRBV28
len: 15
d_gene: .
CDR3aa: CASSPQVVAHYEQYF

j_gene: TRBJ1-5
v_gene: TRBV6-1
len: 15
d_gene: .
CDR3aa: CAATLQGFGNQPQHF

j_gene: TRBJ2-7
v_gene: TRBV12-5
len: 14
d_gene: TRBD1
CDR3aa: CASGTRDRNYEQYF

j_gene: TRBJ2-6
v_gene: TRBV30
len: 13
d_gene: .
CDR3aa: CAWMRSGANVLTF

j_gene: TRBJ2-2
v_gene: TRBV5-1
len: 13
d_gene: .
CDR3aa: CASSFIPTGELFF

j_gene: TRBJ2-7
v_gene: TRBV6-1
len: 11
d_gene: .
CDR3aa: CASSVNREQYF

j_gene: TRBJ2-5
v_gene: TRBV20-1
len: 10
d_gene: .
CDR3aa: CSAQEETQYF

j_gene: TRBJ2-5
v_gene: TRBV2
len: 15
d_gene: TRBD1
CDR3aa: CASSEIETGGKTQYF

j_gene: TRBJ2-1
v_gene: TRBV15
len: 15
d_gene: .
CDR3aa: CATSREDHSYNEQFF

j_gene: TRBJ2-7
v_gene: TRBV19
len: 15
d_gene: TRBD1
CDR3aa: CASSSQGATTYEQYF

j_gene: TRBJ1-6
v_gene: TRBV19
len: 17
d_gene: TRBD1
CDR3aa: CASSTLGQGAYNSPLHF

j_gene: TRBJ2-5
v_gene: TRBV7-3
len: 13
d_gene: .
CDR3aa: CASSRDTQETQYF

j_gene: TRBJ2-2
v_gene: TRBV7-7
len: 16
d_gene: .
CDR3aa: CASSPGSWGNTGELFF

j_gene: TRBJ2-1
v_gene: TRBV19
len: 13
d_gene: TRBD1
CDR3aa: CASSVGTANEQFF

j_gene: TRBJ1-1
v_gene: TRBV5-1
len: 18
d_gene: TRBD1
CDR3aa: CASSETTGGQTSNTEAFF

j_gene: TRBJ1-6
v_gene: TRBV11-2
len: 15
d_gene: .
CDR3aa: CASSLSGSHTSPLHF

j_gene: TRBJ2-3
v_gene: TRBV11-3
len: 12
d_gene: .
CDR3aa: CASSSFKDTQYF

j_gene: TRBJ1-1
v_gene: TRBV10-3
len: 14
d_gene: .
CDR3aa: CAISDPRGNTEAFF

j_gene: TRBJ2-1
v_gene: TRBV2
len: 15
d_gene: TRBD2
CDR3aa: CASSEDLAGAWGQFF

j_gene: TRBJ1-1
v_gene: TRBV6-5
len: 13
d_gene: .
CDR3aa: CASTERVGMEAFF

j_gene: TRBJ1-6
v_gene: TRBV6-1
len: 15
d_gene: .
CDR3aa: CASSERGPVNSPLHF

j_gene: TRBJ1-1
v_gene: TRBV10-3
len: 15
d_gene: .
CDR3aa: CAISFSGGLSDEAFF